This TCR beta chain stems from a study of blood T cell repertoires in COVID-19. Study at large: Italy, Spain and the United States were the sources of the convalescent and acute COVID-19 samples. Nucleic acid was either cDNA or gDNA, and it came from T cells, B-cell-depleted T cells, or PBMCs.

Authors' processing steps: Using reference gene primer amplification, nucleated cell counts were estimated. TCRdb's table, derived via immunoSEQ multiplex PCR, lists solely in-frame clones and lacks some. V, J and clone size reflect that table, while D and trimming were determined from the DNA. The table shows under 75,000 clones, with 88% occurring only once. This CDR3 region has 16 residues. V dropped 0 bases and J dropped 6; count of bases not matched to a gene: 6. Germline assignment: CDR1 SGHRS and CDR2 YFSETQ. Sequencing input: peripheral blood. The chain combines TRBV5-1 with TRBJ2-3; 11 bases align to TRBD2. The sequence was collected from a woman at least 80 years old with active COVID-19. The CDR3 loop is CASSLGLAGGEDTQYF. For the CDR3, the DNA is TGCGCCAGCAGCTTGGGCCTAGCGGGGGGAGAGGATACGCAGTATTTT.